This T cell receptor (beta chain) was recorded in a study of blood T cell repertoires in COVID-19. About the research overall: PBMCs, B-cell-depleted T cells, or T cells were the source of the cDNA or gDNA that made up the material.

Per germline, CDR1 SGHRS and CDR2 YFSETQ. This CDR3 region has 18 residues. With 0 bases clipped from V and 0 bases from J, the junction kept 11 bases outside the gene matches. TCRdb's copy holds only in-frame clones and misses some; the assay was immunoSEQ multiplex PCR. Among about 430,000 clones listed, around 87% were seen once. The age range of participants was about 18 to 89 years, with residence in about 25 US areas. Cohorts were based on clinical histories the participants reported. The sequence was obtained from a woman aged 25 to 39 with acute COVID-19. The rearrangement uses TRBV5-1 and TRBJ1-1; TRBD1 matches 7 bases. Material: PBMCs or T cells enriched from blood (not recorded which). The CDR3 DNA reads TGCGCCAGCAGCTTGGACCAACACAGGGGACCCATGAACACTGAAGCTTTCTTT. Protein sequence: CASSLDQHRGPMNTEAFF.